Below are 25 T cell receptor beta chains sequenced from a single sample in a study of regulatory T cells in long-lasting Graves disease. The time point denotes: newly diagnosed GD, antithyroid drugs for less than 3 months. RNA extracted from PBMCs served as the sequencing template. For TCR beta, libraries came from iRepertoire HTBI primers and Arm-PCR of CDR3 regions. TCRdb analysed the multiplex PCR reads with MiXCR anew, one entry per CDR3 protein. This table holds a few hundred thousand distinct CDR3 sequences, 10% to 15% found once. These data were also reused for a study on T cells in Graves' hyperthyroidism and ophthalmopathy.

The sequences come from peripheral blood mononuclear cells (PBMCs), collected at new diagnosis, from a patient treated with antithyroid drugs. The receptor source for this set is a woman aged 18-35 years with Graves disease.

In this sample, this clonotype turned up many times. The gene calls are TRBV7-9 and TRBJ1-1; a weak D match, TRBD1 (6 bases). Trimming took 10 bases from V and 6 from J, leaving 12 bases between them. Germline CDR1 is SEHNR and CDR2 is FQNEAQ (reference sequence). There are 11 residues in the CDR3. CDR3 DNA: TGTGCCACCGCGACAGGCCCTGAAGCTTTCTTT. It specifies CATATGPEAFF.

This clonotype was detected many times. The V gene is TRBV24-1, the J gene TRBJ2-5; 7 bases are shared with TRBD2. Trimming cost V 4 bases and J 2 bases; bases outside gene matches: 18. CDR1 and CDR2 from the germline V gene are KGHDR and SFDVKD. This CDR3 contains 19 residues. As DNA, the CDR3 is TGTGCCACCAGTGACGGAGCAGCGGGATGGTACGGAGGACAAGAGACCCAGTACTTC. Protein sequence: CATSDGAAGWYGGQETQYF.

This clonotype was seen ten or more times. This chain joins TRBV12-3 or TRBV12-4 and TRBJ1-1; 7 nucleotides agree with TRBD1. The CDR3 runs 16 residues. V lost 6 bases and J lost 1; bases outside the gene matches: 11. The CDR3 sequence: CASSPLTGTANTEAFF. The CDR3 DNA reads TGTGCCAGCAGCCCCCTGACCGGGACAGCGAACACTGAAGCTTTCTTT.

This clonotype was counted many times. V gene TRBV6-1 combines with J gene TRBJ1-2, with D maybe TRBD1 (5 bases). Germline V lookup: CDR1 MNHNS, CDR2 SASEGT. The V end was cut by 3 bases, the J end by 8 bases, with 10 bases between. This CDR3 contains 12 residues. CDR3 residues: CASSDGRGGYTF. The CDR3 DNA reads TGTGCCAGCAGTGACGGACGGGGCGGCTACACCTTC.

The rearrangement uses TRBV24-1 and TRBJ2-2, with D hard to call. CDR1 and CDR2 (germline): KGHDR, SFDVKD. The CDR3 has 13 residues. The V end was cut by 0 bases, the J end by 5 bases, with 3 bases between. The CDR3 nucleotides are TGTGCCACCAGTGATTTGAGGACCGGGGAGCTGTTTTTT. It encodes CATSDLRTGELFF.

This clonotype was counted only a few times. The rearrangement joins TRBV29-1 to TRBJ2-7; 7 bases line up with TRBD2. V lost 7 bases to trimming and J lost 2 bases; unmatched junction nucleotides: 8. CDR3 length equals 13 residues. The germline gives CDR1 SQVTM, CDR2 ANQGSEA. CDR3 in DNA: TGCAGCGCCGCGGCGGGAGTAGCCTACGAGCAGTACTTC. It is translated as CSAAAGVAYEQYF.

The table lists this clonotype with many counts. The V and J genes are TRBV20-1 and TRBJ2-3; 14 nucleotides agree with TRBD2. The CDR3 is 17 residues long. The junction had 3 bases not matched to a gene; V was cut back by 1 base and J by 0 bases. Germline V gene data show CDR1 as DFQATT and CDR2 as SNEGSKA (reference sequence). CDR3 sequence: CSARVGLAGVSTDTQYF. The DNA for the CDR3 is TGCAGTGCTAGAGTGGGACTAGCGGGGGTTAGCACAGATACGCAGTATTTT.

This clonotype came up many times. The chain has TRBV2 and TRBJ1-1, with D hard to call. The CDR3 length is 16 residues. V was cut by 6 bases and J by 0 bases, with 17 bases left in between. Germline CDR1 and CDR2: SNHLY and FYNNEI. The CDR3 sequence is CASRRRSVNLNTEAFF. For the CDR3, the DNA is TGTGCCAGCAGGAGGCGGTCAGTTAATTTGAACACTGAAGCTTTCTTT.

This clonotype was counted many times. The chain uses TRBV6-1 and TRBJ2-5, with D possibly TRBD1 on 6 matching bases. The germline CDR1 and CDR2 sequences are MNHNS and SASEGT. Trimming shortened V by 6 bases and J by 3 bases, and 11 bases separated the two germline ends. CDR3 size: 13 residues. In DNA, the CDR3 is TGTGCCAGCAGCTATAACAGGGAAGAGACCCAGTACTTC. It specifies CASSYNREETQYF.

This clonotype was detected ten times or more. V and J are TRBV5-1 and TRBJ1-2; possible D gene TRBD1, 5 bases. The CDR3 runs 13 residues. Germline assignment: CDR1 SGHRS and CDR2 YFSETQ. V gave up 4 bases and J gave up 7 bases, with 14 bases separating them. The chain's CDR3 is CASSPTGQGGYTF. CDR3 coding DNA: TGCGCCAGCAGCCCGACGGGGCAGGGTGGCTACACCTTC.

Note on this clonotype: It may be a read error: a sequence one base away is much more abundant. The genes are TRBV27 and TRBJ2-5; D perhaps matches TRBD1 (5 bases). CDR3 length equals 19 residues. Trimming removed 5 bases at V and 2 bases at J, with 27 bases between. Germline CDR1 is MNHEY and CDR2 is SMNVEV (reference sequence). The CDR3 nucleotides are TGTGCCAGCAGTGACCCTACTCCGACAGCCGCAGGCCCTCAAGAGACCCAGTACTTC. It yields the protein CASSDPTPTAAGPQETQYF.

Ten or more counts support this clonotype. The chain uses TRBV6-2 or TRBV6-3 and TRBJ2-1, with D perhaps being TRBD1 or TRBD2 (5 bases each). The germline gives CDR1 MNHEY, CDR2 SVGEGT. This CDR3 has 13 residues. Trimming left V 0 bases short and J 7 bases short, with 7 bases between. CDR3 protein: CASSYSGPNEQFF. In DNA form, the CDR3 reads TGTGCCAGCAGTTACTCGGGACCTAATGAGCAGTTCTTC.

This clonotype has at least ten counts. The V gene is TRBV29-1, the J gene TRBJ2-7, with D tentatively TRBD1 (6 bases). CDR1 SQVTM and CDR2 ANQGSEA come from the germline V gene. The CDR3 is made up of 13 amino acids. V gave up 1 base and J gave up 3 bases, with 10 bases separating them. This CDR3 reads CSVEAGTLYEQYF. In DNA, the CDR3 is TGCAGCGTTGAAGCCGGGACACTCTACGAGCAGTACTTC.

In its sample, this clonotype was seen many times. The chain has TRBV6-2 or TRBV6-3 and TRBJ2-3; D not resolved. The CDR3 loop spans 18 amino acids. Looked up from germline, CDR1 is MNHEY and CDR2 is SVGEGT. V was clipped by 2 bases and J by 3 bases, with 21 bases between them. In DNA form, the CDR3 reads TGTGCCAGCAGTTACAGTCAGCGCCCAGTGCCCCTAACAGATACGCAGTATTTT. Its translation is CASSYSQRPVPLTDTQYF.

This clonotype was observed at least ten times. This rearrangement joins TRBV6-4 to TRBJ1-5; D not resolved. V was shortened by 5 bases and J by 4 bases, with 9 bases between the two germline ends. Germline lookup yields CDR1 MRHNA and CDR2 SNTAGT. The CDR3 runs 13 residues. The CDR3 loop reads CASSSQINQPQHF. CDR3 in DNA: TGTGCCAGCAGTTCGCAGATAAATCAGCCCCAGCATTTT.

This clonotype was picked up many times. The J gene is TRBJ2-1, the V gene TRBV28; 7 nucleotides agree with TRBD2. The CDR3 is 16 amino acids. Germline V gene data show CDR1 as MDHEN and CDR2 as SYDVKM. Losses at the gene ends were 2 bases for V and 0 bases for J; bases not matched to a gene: 4. CDR3 coding DNA: TGTGCCAGCAGTTTACAGACTAGCTTCTCCTACAATGAGCAGTTCTTC. It is translated as CASSLQTSFSYNEQFF.

This clonotype occurred many times. The chain carries TRBV7-2 and TRBJ2-3; 15 bases fit TRBD2. V shed 3 bases, J shed 0 bases, and the junction held 7 bases outside the gene matches. Germline V lookup: CDR1 SGHTA, CDR2 FQGNSA. The CDR3 is 19 amino acids. For the CDR3, the DNA is TGTGCCAGCAGCTTCCCTGGGACTAGCGGGGGGCGAAGCACAGATACGCAGTATTTT. It is translated as CASSFPGTSGGRSTDTQYF.

There are many counts of this clonotype. V is TRBV19 and J is TRBJ1-1; D ambiguous. Trimming cost V 6 bases and J 2 bases, with 22 bases left between them. Germline V gene sequence: CDR1 LNHDA, CDR2 SQIVND (reference sequence). CDR3 length equals 17 residues. CDR3 sequence: CASSNTRQPLLNTEAFF. As DNA, the CDR3 is TGTGCCAGTAGCAACACTCGACAACCCTTACTTAACACTGAAGCTTTCTTT.

This clonotype has a handful of counts. The chain uses TRBV19 and TRBJ1-1; D not certain. Germline loops: CDR1 LNHDA, CDR2 SQIVND (reference sequence). The CDR3 totals 15 residues. V was clipped by 5 bases and J by 6 bases, with 19 bases between them. CDR3 DNA: TGTGCCAGTAGTTTTTCGCCGGGTCCAGGACCTGAAGCTTTCTTT. Translating gives CASSFSPGPGPEAFF.

In this sample, this clonotype turned up many times. The chain uses TRBV5-1 and TRBJ1-2; unclear D gene. Trimming left V 5 bases short and J 2 bases short, with 16 bases between. The germline CDR1 and CDR2 sequences are SGHRS and YFSETQ. The CDR3 covers 15 residues. DNA of the CDR3: TGCGCCAGCAGACCCAACCTTTTGGGAAACTATGGCTACACCTTC. It codes for CASRPNLLGNYGYTF.

This clonotype was recorded many times. The chain employs TRBV20-1 and TRBJ2-7; 8 bases are a match to TRBD2. CDR3 length: 14 amino acids. J was trimmed by 1 base and V by 5 bases; bases with no gene match: 7. Germline values: CDR1 DFQATT, CDR2 SNEGSKA (reference sequence). The CDR3 DNA reads as TGCAGTGCTCTCGTTCGGGAGGGATCCTACGAGCAGTACTTC. Amino acids: CSALVREGSYEQYF.

This clonotype was seen at least ten times. The chain recombines TRBV7-2 with TRBJ1-2, with 11 bases identical to TRBD1. CDR1 SGHTA and CDR2 FQGNSA come from the germline V gene. Trimming at V came to 5 bases and at J to 7 bases, leaving 15 bases not matched to a gene. The CDR3 has 17 residues. CDR3 in amino acids: CASSPYWPPGQGVGYTF. CDR3 coding DNA: TGTGCCAGCAGCCCCTATTGGCCTCCGGGACAGGGGGTTGGCTACACCTTC.

This clonotype was recorded many times. The chain uses TRBV12-3 or TRBV12-4 and TRBJ2-5; D call uncertain. The CDR3 covers 12 residues. V lost 4 bases and J lost 4, with 7 bases in between. Here the CDR3 reads CASSSPSETQYF. In DNA form, the CDR3 reads TGTGCCAGCAGTTCCCCCTCAGAGACCCAGTACTTC.

The chain recombines TRBV6-2 or TRBV6-3 with TRBJ2-5; possibly TRBD1 for D (5 bases). Trimming took 4 bases from V and 5 from J, leaving 14 bases between them. This CDR3 spans 14 amino acids. In germline, CDR1 is MNHEY, CDR2 SVGEGT. The CDR3 DNA reads as TGTGCCAGCAGTTTAGGGGTCCCGTGGGAGACCCAGTACTTC. The encoded protein is CASSLGVPWETQYF.

The gene calls are TRBV7-6 and TRBJ2-7; 8 bases map to TRBD2. The V and J ends lost 6 bases and 4 bases, in that order; junction bases with no gene match: 17. This CDR3 contains 17 residues. Germline V CDR1 and CDR2: SGHVS, FNYEAQ. Written as DNA, the CDR3 is TGTGCCAGCAGTCCCGGGGGGGTTGGGACACTCTCTTACGAGCAGTACTTC. It codes for CASSPGGVGTLSYEQYF.